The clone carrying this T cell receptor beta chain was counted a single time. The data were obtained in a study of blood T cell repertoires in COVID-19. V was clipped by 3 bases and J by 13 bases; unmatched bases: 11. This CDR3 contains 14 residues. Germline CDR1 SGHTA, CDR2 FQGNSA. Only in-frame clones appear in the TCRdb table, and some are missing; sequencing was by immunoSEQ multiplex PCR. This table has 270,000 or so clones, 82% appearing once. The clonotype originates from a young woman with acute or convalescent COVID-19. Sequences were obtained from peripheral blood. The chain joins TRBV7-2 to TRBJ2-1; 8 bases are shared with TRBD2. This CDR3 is CASSFSREATIQFF. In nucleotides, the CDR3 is TGTGCCAGCAGCTTCTCGCGGGAGGCCACAATACAGTTCTTC.